The TCR beta chain described here comes from a study of T-cell memory formation after mild COVID-19. V lost 6 bases and J lost 4; bases outside the gene matches: 22. This CDR3 spans 22 amino acids. This clonotype was seen repeatedly, ten times or more. One entry per CDR3 protein results from TCRdb running MiXCR on the 5' RACE reads. The repertoire holds around 300,000 distinct CDR3 sequences, with roughly an eighth as singletons. The sequenced material came from PBMCs or a T cell subset sorted from them (not recorded which). This sequence originates from a man aged 18 to 29 who had mild COVID-19 (a few samples of this study predate the infection). Cell type and time point are not known. V gene TRBV12-3 or TRBV12-4 combines with J gene TRBJ2-1; 15 bases fit TRBD2. The CDR3 coding sequence is TGTGCCAGCAGAAGCAGGACTAGCGGGGGGGCCGTTGGTCCCACATGGTACAATGAGCAGTTCTTC. Translated: CASRSRTSGGAVGPTWYNEQFF.